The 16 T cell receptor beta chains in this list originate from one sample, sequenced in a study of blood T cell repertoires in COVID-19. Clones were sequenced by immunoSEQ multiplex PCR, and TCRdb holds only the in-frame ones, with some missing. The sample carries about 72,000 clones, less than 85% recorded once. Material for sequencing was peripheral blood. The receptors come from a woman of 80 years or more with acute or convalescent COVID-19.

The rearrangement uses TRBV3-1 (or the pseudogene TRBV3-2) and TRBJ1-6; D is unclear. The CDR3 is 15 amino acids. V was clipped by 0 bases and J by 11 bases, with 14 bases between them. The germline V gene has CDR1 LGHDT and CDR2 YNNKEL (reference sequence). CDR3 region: CASSQDPSQLAPLHF. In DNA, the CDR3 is TGTGCCAGCAGCCAAGACCCCTCCCAGCTAGCACCCCTCCACTTT.

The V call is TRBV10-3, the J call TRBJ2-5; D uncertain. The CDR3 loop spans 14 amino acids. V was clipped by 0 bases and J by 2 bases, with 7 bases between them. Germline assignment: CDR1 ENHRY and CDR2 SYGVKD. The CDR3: CAISESHRQETQYF. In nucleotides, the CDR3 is TGTGCCATCAGTGAGTCGCATAGACAAGAGACCCAGTACTTC.

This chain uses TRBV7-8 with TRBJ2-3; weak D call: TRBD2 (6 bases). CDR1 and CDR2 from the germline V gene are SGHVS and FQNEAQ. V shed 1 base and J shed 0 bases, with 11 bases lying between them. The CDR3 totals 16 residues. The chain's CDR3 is CASSLGAGSSTDTQYF. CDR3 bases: TGTGCCAGCAGCTTAGGTGCGGGGTCTAGCACAGATACGCAGTATTTT.

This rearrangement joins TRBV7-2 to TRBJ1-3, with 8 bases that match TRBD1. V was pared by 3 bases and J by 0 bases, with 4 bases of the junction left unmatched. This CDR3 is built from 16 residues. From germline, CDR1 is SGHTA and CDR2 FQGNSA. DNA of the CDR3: TGTGCCAGCAGCTTGGGACAGGCAAGCTCTGGAAACACCATATATTTT. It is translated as CASSLGQASSGNTIYF. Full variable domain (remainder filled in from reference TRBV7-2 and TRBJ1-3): GAGVSQSPSNKVTEKGKDVELRCDPISGHTALYWYRQSLGQGLEFLIYFQGNSAPDKSGLPSDRFSAERTGGSVSTLTIQRTQQEDSAVYLCASSLGQASSGNTIYFGEGSWLTVV.

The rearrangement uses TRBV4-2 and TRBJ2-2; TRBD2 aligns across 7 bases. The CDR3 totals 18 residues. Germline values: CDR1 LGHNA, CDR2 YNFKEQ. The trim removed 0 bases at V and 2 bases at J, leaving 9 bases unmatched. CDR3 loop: CASSQDPLAVFNTGELFF. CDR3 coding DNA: TGTGCCAGCAGCCAAGATCCCCTAGCGGTTTTTAACACCGGGGAGCTGTTTTTT.

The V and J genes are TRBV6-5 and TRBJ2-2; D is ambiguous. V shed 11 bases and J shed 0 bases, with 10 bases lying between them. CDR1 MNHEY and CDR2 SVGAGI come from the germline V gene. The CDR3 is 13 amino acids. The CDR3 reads CASQVANTGELFF. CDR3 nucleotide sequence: TGTGCCTCGCAGGTCGCGAACACCGGGGAGCTGTTTTTT.

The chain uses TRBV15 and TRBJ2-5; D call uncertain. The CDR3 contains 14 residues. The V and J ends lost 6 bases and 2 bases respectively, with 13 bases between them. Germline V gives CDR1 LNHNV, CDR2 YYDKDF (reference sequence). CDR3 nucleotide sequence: TGTGCCACCAGGGGTTTGAGCGCTCAAGAGACCCAGTACTTC. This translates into CATRGLSAQETQYF.

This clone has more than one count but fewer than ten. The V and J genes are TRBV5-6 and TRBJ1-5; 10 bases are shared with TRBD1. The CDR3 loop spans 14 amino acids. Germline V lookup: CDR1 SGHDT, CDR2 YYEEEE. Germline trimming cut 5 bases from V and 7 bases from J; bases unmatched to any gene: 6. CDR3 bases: TGTGCCAGCAGTTGGGGACAGGGGAGGCAGCCCCAGCATTTT. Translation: CASSWGQGRQPQHF.

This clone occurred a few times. The chain's CDR3 is CASSTYYQGRVTPGYTF. The DNA for the CDR3 is TGTGCCAGCAGTACTTACTACCAGGGCCGCGTTACGCCTGGCTACACCTTC. V gene TRBV27 combines with J gene TRBJ1-2; the D gene is possibly TRBD1 (5 bases). The CDR3 sequence is 17 residues long. Germline assignment: CDR1 MNHEY and CDR2 SMNVEV (reference sequence). The V end was cut by 5 bases, the J end by 7 bases, with 26 bases between.

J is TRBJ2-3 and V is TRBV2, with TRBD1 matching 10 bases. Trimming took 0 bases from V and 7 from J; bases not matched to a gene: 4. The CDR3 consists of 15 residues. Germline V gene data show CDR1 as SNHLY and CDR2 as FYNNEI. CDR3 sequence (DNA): TGTGCCAGCAGTGAAGCGACAGGGGGCGCGAATACGCAGTATTTT. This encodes CASSEATGGANTQYF.

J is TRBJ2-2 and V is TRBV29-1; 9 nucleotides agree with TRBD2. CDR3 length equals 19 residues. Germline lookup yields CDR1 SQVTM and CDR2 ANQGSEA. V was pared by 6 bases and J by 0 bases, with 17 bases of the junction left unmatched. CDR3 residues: CSVKANKLAGGPNTGELFF. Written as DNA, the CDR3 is TGCAGCGTAAAAGCAAACAAACTCGCGGGGGGGCCGAACACCGGGGAGCTGTTTTTT.

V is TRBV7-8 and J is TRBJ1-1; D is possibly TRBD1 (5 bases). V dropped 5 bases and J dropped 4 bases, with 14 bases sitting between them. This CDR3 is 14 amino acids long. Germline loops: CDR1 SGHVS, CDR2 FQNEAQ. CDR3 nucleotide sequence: TGTGCCAGCAGCGGCGGGGCAGGGCGCACTGAAGCTTTCTTT. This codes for CASSGGAGRTEAFF. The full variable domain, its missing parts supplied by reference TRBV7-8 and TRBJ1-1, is GAGVSQSPRYKVAKRGQDVALRCDPISGHVSLFWYQQALGQGPEFLTYFQNEAQLDKSGLPSDRFFAERPEGSVSTLKIQRTQQEDSAVYLCASSGGAGRTEAFFGQGTRLTVV.

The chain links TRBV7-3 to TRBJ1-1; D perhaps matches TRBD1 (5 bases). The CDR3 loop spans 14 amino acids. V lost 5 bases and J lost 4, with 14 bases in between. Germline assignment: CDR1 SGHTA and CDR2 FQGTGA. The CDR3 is CASSPDLQGTEAFF. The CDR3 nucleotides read TGTGCCAGCAGCCCTGACCTCCAGGGCACTGAAGCTTTCTTT.

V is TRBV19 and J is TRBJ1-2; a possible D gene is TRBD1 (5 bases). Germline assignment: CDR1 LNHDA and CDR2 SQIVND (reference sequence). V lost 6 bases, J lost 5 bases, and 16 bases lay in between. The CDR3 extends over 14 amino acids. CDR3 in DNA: TGTGCCAGTAGCCCAACGGGGGAGGGATATGGCTACACCTTC. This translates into CASSPTGEGYGYTF.

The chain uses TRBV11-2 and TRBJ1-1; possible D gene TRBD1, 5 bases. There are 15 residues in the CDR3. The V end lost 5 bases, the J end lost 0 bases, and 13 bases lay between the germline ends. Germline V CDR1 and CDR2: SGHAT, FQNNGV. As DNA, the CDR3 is TGTGCCAGCAGCCCCTGGACAACTATGAACACTGAAGCTTTCTTT. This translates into CASSPWTTMNTEAFF.

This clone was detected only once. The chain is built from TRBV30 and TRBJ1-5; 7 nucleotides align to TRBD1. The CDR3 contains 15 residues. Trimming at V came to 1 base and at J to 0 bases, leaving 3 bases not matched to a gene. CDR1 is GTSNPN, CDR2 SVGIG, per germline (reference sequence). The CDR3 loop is CAWSGGTVSNQPQHF. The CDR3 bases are TGTGCCTGGAGTGGGGGGACAGTTAGCAATCAGCCCCAGCATTTT.